The rows below give T cell receptor beta chains drawn from one sample of a study of CD8 T cells in ankylosing spondylitis. TCRdb processed the 5' RACE reads anew with MiXCR; each CDR3 protein has one entry. The sample gives 40,000 or so distinct CDR3 sequences, approximately 3% of which show up once; about 2.8% is in the top ten. Material for sequencing was blood, either unsorted or a sorted T cell fraction (not recorded which). Every receptor here comes from a male donor with ankylosing spondylitis or in good health (not recorded which). Each CDR3 is given with its conserved first and last residue. A D gene is named only where the DNA matches it firmly. Clone size is stated in some rows and not others, as once, few, many or a class when expanded.

size | J | V | D | DNA | CDR3
many | TRBJ1-1 | TRBV9 | NA | TGTGCCAGCAGCGTAGGTGCGGGGGCCGGTATGAACACTGAAGCTTTCTTT | CASSVGAGAGMNTEAFF
many | TRBJ2-1 | TRBV9 | TRBD2 | TGTGCCAGCAGCTCTCGACTAGCCAGCTCCTACAATGAGCAGTTCTTC | CASSSRLASSYNEQFF
many | TRBJ2-1 | TRBV9 | TRBD2 | TGTGCCAGCAGCGTAACTAGCGGGAGTTCGGGTGAGCAGTTCTTC | CASSVTSGSSGEQFF
many | TRBJ2-3 | TRBV9 | TRBD2 | TGTGCCAGCAGCATGACTAGCGGGAGGGCCACAGATACGCAGTATTTT | CASSMTSGRATDTQYF
many | TRBJ2-2 | TRBV9 | NA | TGTGCCAGCAGCCAGGACGGGTGGGGCACCGGGGAGCTGTTTTTT | CASSQDGWGTGELFF
NA | TRBJ2-3 | TRBV9 | NA | TGTGCCAGCAGCGTAGGACAGGTACGGGATACGCAGTATTTT | CASSVGQVRDTQYF
many | TRBJ1-2 | TRBV9 | NA | TGTGCCAGCAGCGTAGGGAACCCCCGGGACTCCAACTATGGCTACACCTTC | CASSVGNPRDSNYGYTF
many | TRBJ2-1 | TRBV9 | NA | TGTGCCAGCAGAAGGGGTGTTGACAATGAGCAGTTCTTC | CASRRGVDNEQFF
NA | TRBJ2-1 | TRBV9 | TRBD2 | TGTGCCAGCAGTAGCGGGAGGAGCTCCTACAATGAGCAGTTCTTC | CASSSGRSSYNEQFF
many | TRBJ2-5 | TRBV9 | NA | TGTGCCAGCAGCGTAGGACAGACAGTAGAGACCCAGTACTTC | CASSVGQTVETQYF
many | TRBJ2-3 | TRBV9 | TRBD2 | TGTGCCAGCAGCGACCAGCGGGGGCGTAGCACAGATACGCAGTATTTT | CASSDQRGRSTDTQYF
many | TRBJ1-6 | TRBV9 | NA | TGTGCCAGCAGCGTAGGGGATAATTCACCCCTCCACTTT | CASSVGDNSPLHF
many | TRBJ2-5 | TRBV9 | NA | TGTGCCAGCAGCGGGACAGTTCAAGAGACCCAGTACTTC | CASSGTVQETQYF
NA | TRBJ2-5 | TRBV9 | NA | TGTGCCAGCAGCCCTCAGATTGGGCGGGAAGAGACCCAGTACTTC | CASSPQIGREETQYF
many | TRBJ2-3 | TRBV9 | TRBD2 | TGTGCCAGCAGCTCTTGGACTAGCGGGAATGGTGATACGCAGTATTTT | CASSSWTSGNGDTQYF
many | TRBJ1-4 | TRBV9 | NA | TGTGCCAGCACGAGGTTCGGACTAGACGATGAAAAACTGTTTTTT | CASTRFGLDDEKLFF
many | TRBJ2-2 | TRBV9 | NA | TGTGCCAGCAGCGTAGAAGGGGCTAGCGCCGGGGAGCTGTTTTTT | CASSVEGASAGELFF
many | TRBJ2-5 | TRBV9 | NA | TGTGCCAGCAGCGTAGTACCCCAGATCCAAGAGACCCAGTACTTC | CASSVVPQIQETQYF
many | TRBJ2-5 | TRBV9 | NA | TGTGCCAGCAGCGTATCGCCTTACCAAGAGACCCAGTACTTC | CASSVSPYQETQYF
many | TRBJ2-6 | TRBV9 | NA | TGTGCCAGCAGCGTCGACAGCTCTGGGGCCAACGTCCTGACTTTC | CASSVDSSGANVLTF
many | TRBJ2-3 | TRBV9 | TRBD2 | TGTGCCAGCAGCGACGGCGGGGGGCCTAGCACAGATACGCAGTATTTT | CASSDGGGPSTDTQYF
many | TRBJ2-1 | TRBV9 | NA | TGTGCCAGCAGCGTAGAATGGTACAATGAGCAGTTCTTC | CASSVEWYNEQFF
many | TRBJ1-3 | TRBV9 | NA | TGTGCCAGCAGCGACCGTGGTGGACTCCGCTCTGGAAACACCATATATTTT | CASSDRGGLRSGNTIYF
many | TRBJ2-1 | TRBV9 | NA | TGTGCCAGCAGCGCAACGGCTACCACCCCTTACAATGAGCAGTTCTTC | CASSATATTPYNEQFF
many | TRBJ1-6 | TRBV9 | NA | TGTGCCAGCAGCCCCGGGACGGCAAGCTCACCCCTCCACTTT | CASSPGTASSPLHF
many | TRBJ2-5 | TRBV9 | NA | TGTGCCAGCAGCGTAGATCACGGCCTCCGGGAGACCCAGTACTTC | CASSVDHGLRETQYF
many | TRBJ2-3 | TRBV9 | TRBD2 | TGTGCCAGCAGCGCTAGCGGGGGGGGCACAGATACGCAGTATTTT | CASSASGGGTDTQYF
many | TRBJ2-3 | TRBV9 | TRBD1 | TGTGCCAGCAGCGTATGGGGACAGGGGGCCGGGACAGATACGCAGTATTTT | CASSVWGQGAGTDTQYF
many | TRBJ2-1 | TRBV9 | NA | TGTGCCAGCAGCGTAAGGTCGGGATTGGGGAATGAGCAGTTCTTC | CASSVRSGLGNEQFF
many | TRBJ2-3 | TRBV9 | TRBD2 | TGTGCCAGCAGCAGAGGCAGGACTAGCGGGAGCTCTAGCACAGATACGCAGTATTTT | CASSRGRTSGSSSTDTQYF
many | TRBJ2-5 | TRBV9 | TRBD2 | TGTGCCAGCAGCGTATCTAGCGGGGCTGAGACCCAGTACTTC | CASSVSSGAETQYF
many | TRBJ1-3 | TRBV9 | TRBD1 | TGTGCCAGCAGCGTCTCGGGACAGGGGGCCTCTGGAAACACCATATATTTT | CASSVSGQGASGNTIYF
many | TRBJ2-1 | TRBV9 | NA | TGTGCCAGCAGCGGAGGACGGTTAAACAATGAGCAGTTCTTC | CASSGGRLNNEQFF
many | TRBJ2-1 | TRBV9 | NA | TGTGCCAGCAGCGTAGCCGGGAGAGGGATTGATGAGCAGTTCTTC | CASSVAGRGIDEQFF
medium-sized | TRBJ2-1 | TRBV21-1 | NA | TGTGCCAGCATCTCCGGGAGCGGGATTTACAATGAGCAGTTCTTC | CASISGSGIYNEQFF
many | TRBJ2-5 | TRBV9 | TRBD2 | TGTGCCAGCAGCGTAGCGGGTAGCGGGGGACCACAAGAGACCCAGTACTTC | CASSVAGSGGPQETQYF
many | TRBJ2-1 | TRBV9 | NA | TGTGCCAGCAGCGTAGTCCAGGGTCAGGGTGAGCAGTTCTTC | CASSVVQGQGEQFF
many | TRBJ1-1 | TRBV9 | NA | TGTGCCAGCAGCGTAGACCCTTCCAACACTGAAGCTTTCTTT | CASSVDPSNTEAFF
many | TRBJ2-1 | TRBV9 | TRBD2 | TGTGCCAGCAGCGTAGCAACTAGCGGACCCAACAATGAGCAGTTCTTC | CASSVATSGPNNEQFF
many | TRBJ1-1 | TRBV9 | NA | TGTGCCAGCAGCCCCCGGACGGCCACTGAAGCTTTCTTT | CASSPRTATEAFF
many | TRBJ2-5 | TRBV9 | TRBD1 | TGTGCCAGCAGCGCAGACAGGGGCCGGCAAGAGACCCAGTACTTC | CASSADRGRQETQYF
many | TRBJ1-2 | TRBV9 | TRBD1 | TGTGCCAGCTATCGTGACAGGGTTGGCTACACCTTC | CASYRDRVGYTF
many | TRBJ2-3 | TRBV9 | NA | TGTGCCAGCAGCGTCCTTAGCGGAACCACAGATACGCAGTATTTT | CASSVLSGTTDTQYF
many | TRBJ2-1 | TRBV9 | NA | TGTGCCAGCAGCGTAGCTTATCAGGGCTACAATGAGCAGTTCTTC | CASSVAYQGYNEQFF
many | TRBJ2-5 | TRBV9 | TRBD2 | TGTGCCAGCAGCGTTGCTAGCGGGGACAAAGAGACCCAGTACTTC | CASSVASGDKETQYF
many | TRBJ2-5 | TRBV9 | TRBD1 | TGTGCCAGCAGCCCCCAGGACAGGGGTTGGGAGACCCAGTACTTC | CASSPQDRGWETQYF
many | TRBJ1-2 | TRBV9 | TRBD1 | TGTGCCAGCAGCGCTCAGGTGGGACAGGGAAACTATGGCTACACCTTC | CASSAQVGQGNYGYTF
many | TRBJ1-2 | TRBV9 | NA | TGTGCCAGCAGCGTAGTTAAGGCGTCGAAAGATCACTATGGCTACACCTTC | CASSVVKASKDHYGYTF
many | TRBJ1-2 | TRBV9 | NA | TGTGCCAGCAGCGACGGACGGCTTGGCTACACCTTC | CASSDGRLGYTF
many | TRBJ2-2 | TRBV9 | NA | TGTGCCAGCAGCGTCCCCCAAACCCAACGTGAGGACACCGGGGAGCTGTTTTTT | CASSVPQTQREDTGELFF
many | TRBJ2-1 | TRBV9 | NA | TGTGCCAGCAGCGTGGCCCTTAGTACTGAGCAGTTCTTC | CASSVALSTEQFF
many | TRBJ2-2 | TRBV9 | TRBD2 | TGTGCCAGCAGCGTGGCTAGCGGGGGTCTGGAGCTGTTTTTT | CASSVASGGLELFF
many | TRBJ2-5 | TRBV9 | TRBD1 | TGTGCCAGCAGCGCCGACAGGGGGGCGGAGGAGACCCAGTACTTC | CASSADRGAEETQYF
many | TRBJ1-3 | TRBV9 | TRBD1 | TGTGCCAGCAGCGAAACGACAGGGGGGAGCTCTGGAAACACCATATATTTT | CASSETTGGSSGNTIYF
many | TRBJ2-3 | TRBV9 | NA | TGTGCCAGCAGCGGTCGGTGGGATACGCAGTATTTT | CASSGRWDTQYF
many | TRBJ2-2 | TRBV23-1 | TRBD1 | TGCGCCAGCAGTCAATCGGGGAACAGGGGGCGGTTCTATGGAGTGGCGAACACCGGGGAGCTGTTTTTT | CASSQSGNRGRFYGVANTGELFF
many | TRBJ2-2 | TRBV9 | NA | TGTGCCAGCAGCGTAGGCCACACCGCACCCGGGGAGCTGTTTTTT | CASSVGHTAPGELFF